The subject of this entry is one T cell receptor beta chain. Antigen: not known. The CDR3 sequence is 15 residues long. Germline assignment: CDR1 SEHNR and CDR2 FQNEAQ (reference sequence). The germline V and J ends were trimmed by 5 bases and 0 bases, with 12 bases remaining between them. The source of the sample is a study of shared clonotypes between healthy human individuals. Every subset had its genomic DNA shared out evenly among several immunoSEQ plates. How the authors handled the data: ImmunoSEQ output held junction-only sequences without quality scores, so filtering differed. Here immunoSEQ multiplex PCR was the method, and the copy in TCRdb shows in-frame clones only, minus some. That table is the source of V, J and clone size, and D and trimming were worked out from the DNA. The table shows over a million clones, with approximately 98.5% occurring only once. Findings and limits, study-wide: Naive subsets generally had larger estimated richness than memory subsets.

V usage is TRBV7-9 and J usage is TRBJ2-3, with D unresolved. This receptor was identified in a man aged 25-45 years in good health. The specimen was naive CD4+ T cells sorted from blood. As to subset: CD45RA+ positively selected. The CDR3 DNA follows: TGTGCCAGCAGCCCCCGAGCGCTTAGCACAGATACGCAGTATTTT. It codes for CASSPRALSTDTQYF.